Here is one TCR beta chain with its context. The data were produced by immunoSEQ multiplex PCR, yet TCRdb's version contains in-frame clones alone and is incomplete. The table records about 45,000 clones, roughly nine tenths of them present only once. The data derive from a study of blood T cell repertoires in COVID-19. Turning to the study itself: The analysed material was cDNA or gDNA that came from T cells, B-cell-depleted T cells, or PBMCs.

In germline, CDR1 is LNHNV, CDR2 YYDKDF (reference sequence). V lost 2 bases and J lost 9, with 9 bases in between. CDR3 length: 12 amino acids. The clonotype originates from a woman older than 75 with active COVID-19. The rearrangement links TRBV15 to TRBJ2-3; D is undetermined. The specimen sequenced was peripheral blood. CDR3 region: CATSRRYATQYF. DNA of the CDR3: TGTGCCACCAGCAGACGGTACGCAACGCAGTATTTT.